The T cell receptor beta chain described here comes from a study of T cell changes during pregnancy in multiple sclerosis. CDR1 and CDR2 (germline): LGHNA, YNFKEQ. This CDR3 has 14 amino acids. V shed 1 base and J 7 bases; nucleotides not matched to a gene: 3. The sample holds one count of this clone. Clones were read by immunoSEQ multiplex PCR, and TCRdb kept only the in-frame ones, dropping some. The data hold tens of thousands of clones, with about 90% observed a single time. This clonotype was obtained from a female donor with multiple sclerosis, enrolled in a pregnancy study. Sequences were derived from CD4+ T cells from peripheral blood mononuclear cells, sampled in the second trimester of pregnancy. This sequence joins TRBV4-2 and TRBJ1-4, with 7 bases identical to TRBD1. The CDR3 region has the DNA TGTGCCAGCAGCCAAGGACAGGGAAGTGAAAAACTGTTTTTT. Protein: CASSQGQGSEKLFF.